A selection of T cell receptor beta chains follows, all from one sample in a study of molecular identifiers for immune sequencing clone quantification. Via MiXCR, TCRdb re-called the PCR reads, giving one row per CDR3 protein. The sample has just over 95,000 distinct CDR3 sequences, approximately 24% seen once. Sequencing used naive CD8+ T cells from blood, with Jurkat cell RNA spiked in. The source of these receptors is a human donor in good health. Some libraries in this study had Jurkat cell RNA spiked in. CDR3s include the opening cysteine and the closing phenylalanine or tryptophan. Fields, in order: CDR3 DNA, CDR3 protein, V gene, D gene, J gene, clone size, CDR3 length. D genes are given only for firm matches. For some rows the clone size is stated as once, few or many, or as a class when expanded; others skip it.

TGTGCCAGCAGCCAAGGACTTACCTACGAGCAGTACTTC CASSQGLTYEQYF TRBV28 - TRBJ2-7 many 13
TGTGCCAGTAGTACAGTGAACCAGGACACCTTCAAGCAGCCCCAGCATTTT CASSTVNQDTFKQPQHF TRBV19 - TRBJ1-5 - 17
TGTGCCATCAGTGACTTGGACGGTAAGAGCGACTCTGGGGCCAACGTCCTGACTTTC CAISDLDGKSDSGANVLTF TRBV10-3 - TRBJ2-6 many 19
TGTGCCAGCAGCTGGCCAGGAACCTCCTACGAGCAGTACTTC CASSWPGTSYEQYF TRBV11-2 - TRBJ2-7 - 14
TGCAGTGCCCCCCTAGCGGGAGGCACAGATACGCAGTATTTT CSAPLAGGTDTQYF TRBV20-1 TRBD2 TRBJ2-3 many 14
TGTGCCAGCAGTCAGACTAGCGGGGCACACACCGGGGAGCTGTTTTTT CASSQTSGAHTGELFF TRBV27 TRBD2 TRBJ2-2 - 16
TGTGCCAGCAGCGAAACAGGGGTAGCCAAAAACATTCAGTACTTC CASSETGVAKNIQYF TRBV6-6 TRBD1 TRBJ2-4 many 15
TGCGCCAGCAGCCTGACATACACGACTAGCGGGTCGTACGAGCAGTACTTC CASSLTYTTSGSYEQYF TRBV5-1 TRBD2 TRBJ2-7 many 17
TGTGCCAGCAGCGGCGAGCGGGAGGGCCCTGGAGATACGCAGTATTTT CASSGEREGPGDTQYF TRBV21-1 - TRBJ2-3 many 16
TGTGCCAGCAGTAGGAGGGACGAGCAGTACTTC CASSRRDEQYF TRBV28 - TRBJ2-7 many 11
TGTGCCAGCAGCCCACGAAACGGACTGGGCAATGGGCAGTTCTTC CASSPRNGLGNGQFF TRBV3-1 - TRBJ2-1 - 15
TGTGCCAGCAGTCAACCGGGACTATCCACAGATACGCAGTATTTT CASSQPGLSTDTQYF TRBV2 TRBD2 TRBJ2-3 many 15
TGTGCCAGCAGCCAGGACGACAGGAGACCCGGGGAGCTGTTTTTT CASSQDDRRPGELFF TRBV7-9 - TRBJ2-2 - 15
TGCGCCAGCAGCTTACAAGGTACTGAAGCTTTCTTT CASSLQGTEAFF TRBV5-1 - TRBJ1-1 many 12
TGTGCCATCAGTGGGTCTGGCCGTACCCCCACTTCGGAGACCCAGTACTTC CAISGSGRTPTSETQYF TRBV10-3 - TRBJ2-5 few 17
TGTGCCAGCAGCCCCCTTGAACAGGGAATAGGGGGCACAGATACGCAGTATTTT CASSPLEQGIGGTDTQYF TRBV12-3/TRBV12-4 - TRBJ2-3 many 18
TGTGCCAGCAGTTTCCCCGGGGCCAACGTCCTGACTTTC CASSFPGANVLTF TRBV12-3/TRBV12-4 - TRBJ2-6 many 13
TGTGCCAGCAGTGCCCAGGGGTGGGTTTCTGGCTACACCTTC CASSAQGWVSGYTF TRBV27 - TRBJ1-2 - 14
TGCGCCAGCAGCTCAGGCACGGGAACTTATCAGCCCCAGCATTTT CASSSGTGTYQPQHF TRBV4-1 - TRBJ1-5 many 15
TGTGCCAGCAGTAACCTTACAATAGCGGGATCGGAGTCTGGTGAGCAGTTCTTC CASSNLTIAGSESGEQFF TRBV6-5 TRBD2 TRBJ2-1 few 18
TGTGCCAGCAGCTTAATTTTCGGGATAGAGACTCGGAATCAGCCCCAGCATTTT CASSLIFGIETRNQPQHF TRBV7-8 - TRBJ1-5 many 18
TGTGCCAGCAGCCAGGCCGTCGGGAGAGGTCAAGAGACCCAGTACTTC CASSQAVGRGQETQYF TRBV7-9 - TRBJ2-5 many 16
TGCAGTGCTAGAGTGACCACCTGGACAGGGGACGCTAACTATGGCTACACCTTC CSARVTTWTGDANYGYTF TRBV20-1 TRBD1 TRBJ1-2 many 18
TGTGCCAGCAGCCAAGTAAGGGACGGCTACACCTTC CASSQVRDGYTF TRBV3-1 - TRBJ1-2 - 12
TGCAGCGTTCCCTCCCTCACTGAAGCTTTCTTT CSVPSLTEAFF TRBV29-1 - TRBJ1-1 many 11
TGTGCCAGCAGTCTCGACCGCCTCGGGGGCTACACCTTC CASSLDRLGGYTF TRBV12-3/TRBV12-4 - TRBJ1-2 few 13
TGTGCCTGGAGTCCAGCTAGCGGAAGATTCACAGATACGCAGTATTTT CAWSPASGRFTDTQYF TRBV30 TRBD2 TRBJ2-3 many 16
TGTGCCAGCACCCGACGCGGGACAGGGGGGTACAATGAGCAGTTCTTC CASTRRGTGGYNEQFF TRBV6-5 TRBD1 TRBJ2-1 many 16
TGTGCCAGCAGCACAGGGACAGGCACAGATACGCAGTATTTT CASSTGTGTDTQYF TRBV5-4 TRBD1 TRBJ2-3 many 14
TGTGCCACCAGCAGCCCCAGGGCTCCCGGGGAGCTGTTTTTT CATSSPRAPGELFF TRBV15 - TRBJ2-2 - 14
TGTGCCAGCAGCCAAGATCTTGGACTAGCGGGAGGAAGGGAGCAGTACTTC CASSQDLGLAGGREQYF TRBV3-1 TRBD2 TRBJ2-7 few 17
TGTGCCAGCAGCTTCGGACAGGGCAGGGCCGGTACTGAAGCTTTCTTT CASSFGQGRAGTEAFF TRBV7-9 TRBD1 TRBJ1-1 many 16
TGTGCCTGGGGGACAGCTATCTATGGCTACACCTTC CAWGTAIYGYTF TRBV30 TRBD1 TRBJ1-2 many 12
TGTGCCAGTAGTTATACTAGCGGGCCCAATGAGCAGTTCTTC CASSYTSGPNEQFF TRBV19 TRBD2 TRBJ2-1 - 14
TGTGCCGGCAGCCGGGGACTAGCGGTAACCTACAATGAGCAGTTCTTC CAGSRGLAVTYNEQFF TRBV13 TRBD2 TRBJ2-1 - 16
TGTGCCAGCAGTTGGGCGGCCCCCTACGAGCAGTACTTC CASSWAAPYEQYF TRBV27 - TRBJ2-7 few 13
TGTGCCAGCAGGGAGACTAGCGGGACGCGGAACACCGGGGAGCTGTTTTTT CASRETSGTRNTGELFF TRBV2 TRBD2 TRBJ2-2 many 17